This passage covers 32 T cell receptor beta chains from one sample sequenced in a study of cytomegalovirus exposure and HLA in healthy donors. A multiplex PCR was run with 60 Vbeta primers and 13 Jbeta primers. Assay: immunoSEQ multiplex PCR; the TCRdb copy retains only in-frame clones and omits some. The sample has fewer than 100,000 clones; the top ten hold approximately 1.5%. The specimen was PBMCs. Receptor source: an older woman in good health and CMV-seronegative.

This chain joins TRBV11-2 and TRBJ2-7; TRBD2 is a possible D gene (7 bases). The V end was cut by 6 bases, the J end by 5 bases, with 29 bases between. The CDR3 totals 18 residues. Per the germline V gene, CDR1 is SGHAT and CDR2 is FQNNGV. Here the CDR3 DNA reads TGTGCCAGCAGTTGGGGGCTTGGGACTACAAGGGAAATAGACGAGCAGTACTTC. Residues: CASSWGLGTTREIDEQYF.

The chain combines TRBV19 with TRBJ2-5; D is undetermined. The germline V and J ends were trimmed by 7 bases and 1 base, with 10 bases remaining between them. The CDR3 extends over 13 amino acids. Per germline, CDR1 LNHDA and CDR2 SQIVND (reference sequence). CDR3 protein: CASNRRVQETQYF. The CDR3 coding sequence is TGTGCCAGTAATCGCCGGGTCCAAGAGACCCAGTACTTC.

The rearrangement links TRBV6-5 to TRBJ2-1; 8 nucleotides line up with TRBD1. The CDR3 runs to 15 residues. V dropped 6 bases and J dropped 5; count of bases not matched to a gene: 9. Germline V CDR1 and CDR2: MNHEY, SVGAGI. The CDR3 nucleotides are TGTGCCAGCAGCGCAACTCGGACAGGGAACAATGAGCAGTTCTTC. Amino acid sequence: CASSATRTGNNEQFF.

The genes are TRBV19 and TRBJ2-1; D might be TRBD2 (5 bases). CDR1 LNHDA and CDR2 SQIVND come from the germline V gene (reference sequence). The CDR3 is 12 amino acids. Trimming removed 6 bases at V and 4 bases at J, with 7 bases between. The chain's CDR3 is CASRDFYNEQFF. The CDR3 region has the DNA TGTGCCAGTAGGGACTTTTACAATGAGCAGTTCTTC. The entire variable domain, with the rest obtained from reference TRBV19 and TRBJ2-1, is as follows: DGGITQSPKYLFRKEGQNVTLSCEQNLNHDAMYWYRQDPGQGLRLIYYSQIVNDFQKGDIAEGYSVSREKKESFPLTVTSAQKNPTAFYLCASRDFYNEQFFGPGTRLTVL.

V usage is TRBV7-2 and J usage is TRBJ1-4; D call uncertain. This CDR3 spans 14 amino acids. CDR1 is SGHTA, CDR2 FQGNSA, per germline. V lost 2 bases and J lost 7, with 11 bases in between. The CDR3 bases are TGTGCCAGCAGCTTACGGGTTTTGGGTGAAAAACTGTTTTTT. Its translation is CASSLRVLGEKLFF.

The J gene is TRBJ2-3, the V gene TRBV4-2; 9 bases fit TRBD2. The CDR3 sequence is 15 residues long. The germline V gene encodes CDR1 LGHNA and CDR2 YNFKEQ. The V segment lost 3 bases and the J segment 4 bases; nucleotides outside the gene matches: 5. DNA for the CDR3: TGTGCCAGCAGCCAGGCGGGAGGGCCCTCAGATACGCAGTATTTT. Its translation is CASSQAGGPSDTQYF.

The gene calls are TRBV29-1 and TRBJ2-5; D not resolved. V shed 3 bases and J shed 5 bases, with 4 bases lying between them. The CDR3 totals 10 residues. Germline values: CDR1 SQVTM, CDR2 ANQGSEA. In DNA, the CDR3 is TGCAGCGTTGAGAGGGAGACCCAGTACTTC. Its translation is CSVERETQYF. Variable domain in full (rest from reference TRBV29-1 and TRBJ2-5): SAVISQKPSRDICQRGTSLTIQCQVDSQVTMMFWYRQQPGQSLTLIATANQGSEATYESGFVIDKFPISRPNLTFSTLTVSNMSPEDSSIYLCSVERETQYFGPGTRLLVL.

The chain combines TRBV5-4 with TRBJ2-2; 8 bases map to TRBD2. The trim removed 0 bases at V and 5 bases at J, leaving 3 bases unmatched. There are 15 residues in the CDR3. CDR1 and CDR2 (germline): SGHNT, YYREEE (reference sequence). CDR3 sequence: CASSLGRGGTGELFF. CDR3 in DNA: TGTGCCAGCAGCTTGGGTCGGGGGGGGACCGGGGAGCTGTTTTTT.

This chain links TRBV5-6 with TRBJ2-3; D call uncertain. CDR3 length: 11 amino acids. Trimming left V 3 bases short and J 7 bases short, with 6 bases between. The germline V gene encodes CDR1 SGHDT and CDR2 YYEEEE. CDR3 DNA: TGTGCCAGCAGCTCCCTATATACGCAGTATTTT. Protein product: CASSSLYTQYF.

The CDR3 sequence is CASSFAGSYEQYF. CDR3 in DNA: TGTGCCAGCAGCTTTGCGGGCTCCTACGAGCAGTACTTC. The V and J genes are TRBV11-3 and TRBJ2-7; a weak D match, TRBD2 (5 bases). V was cut by 3 bases and J by 0 bases, with 6 bases left in between. CDR3 length: 13 amino acids. Germline lookup yields CDR1 SGHNT and CDR2 YENEEA.

The V and J genes are TRBV6-6 and TRBJ2-5, with D maybe TRBD1 (7 bases). The V and J ends lost 5 bases and 2 bases respectively, with 15 bases between them. This CDR3 has 15 amino acids. Per the germline V gene, CDR1 is MNHNY and CDR2 is SVGAGI (reference sequence). DNA for the CDR3: TGTGCCAGCAGTATAGGGGGGACAGCGCAAGAGACCCAGTACTTC. Its translation: CASSIGGTAQETQYF.

On this clone: At one end, the junction sequence differs from germline, possibly due to a read error. In the same sample, other DNA sequences code for this CDR3. This rearrangement joins TRBV19 to TRBJ1-1, with 8 nucleotides matching TRBD1. The CDR3 has 14 residues. CDR1 and CDR2 from the germline V gene are LNHDA and SQIVND (reference sequence). The CDR3 sequence is CASKRQGMNTEAFF. The DNA for the CDR3 is TGCGCCAGTAAACGACAGGGGATGAACACTGAAGCTTTCTTT.

The V call is TRBV19, the J call TRBJ1-2; 11 bases align to TRBD1. This CDR3 is built from 16 residues. With 10 bases clipped from V and 1 base from J, the junction kept 11 bases outside the gene matches. The germline CDR1 and CDR2 sequences are LNHDA and SQIVND (reference sequence). The CDR3 sequence: CATTRDRGNLNYGYTF. CDR3 DNA sequence: TGTGCCACTACCCGGGACAGGGGGAACCTTAACTATGGCTACACCTTC.

The gene calls are TRBV11-2 and TRBJ2-7, with 8 bases aligning to TRBD2. The CDR3 contains 14 residues. The germline V gene encodes CDR1 SGHAT and CDR2 FQNNGV. V trimming: 6 bases; J trimming: 2 bases; junction bases outside the gene matches: 6. CDR3 sequence (DNA): TGTGCCAGCAGACGACCGGGACTAGCCTACGAGCAGTACTTC. It yields the protein CASRRPGLAYEQYF.

The rearrangement joins TRBV15 to TRBJ2-3; tentatively, D is TRBD1 (6 bases). V dropped 3 bases and J dropped 3 bases, with 13 bases sitting between them. CDR1 and CDR2 (germline): LNHNV, YYDKDF (reference sequence). The length of the CDR3 is 15 residues. The CDR3 nucleotides are TGTGCCACCAGCAGGACAGGAGAGGGGACAGATACGCAGTATTTT. Translation: CATSRTGEGTDTQYF.

The chain couples TRBV6-5 to TRBJ1-1; D is unresolved. Germline CDR1 MNHEY, CDR2 SVGAGI. V lost 8 bases to trimming and J lost 0 bases, with 4 bases between them. The CDR3 is 11 amino acids. CDR3 sequence (DNA): TGTGCCAGCCGGGTGAACACTGAAGCTTTCTTT. It translates to CASRVNTEAFF.

CDR3 bases: TGTGCCAGCAGTTACAGGTTCTCGCGGGGCTACGAGCAGTACTTC. Residues: CASSYRFSRGYEQYF. The chain combines TRBV6-5 with TRBJ2-7, with a tentative D call TRBD2 (6 bases). From germline, CDR1 is MNHEY and CDR2 SVGAGI. The CDR3 totals 15 residues. The V end was cut by 2 bases, the J end by 3 bases, with 14 bases between.

This sequence joins TRBV19 and TRBJ2-1, with D tentatively TRBD1 (8 bases). V was trimmed by 7 bases and J by 2 bases, leaving 15 bases between them. This CDR3 spans 15 amino acids. Germline-derived CDR1 and CDR2 are LNHDA and SQIVND (reference sequence). This CDR3 is CASTTGGEPYNEQFF. The CDR3 DNA is TGTGCCAGTACCACAGGGGGGGAGCCCTACAATGAGCAGTTCTTC.

The chain couples TRBV5-1 to TRBJ2-1, with 10 bases fitting TRBD2. The CDR3 extends over 15 amino acids. The junction had 3 bases not matched to a gene; V was cut back by 0 bases and J by 6 bases. The germline gives CDR1 SGHRS, CDR2 YFSETQ. The DNA for the CDR3 is TGCGCCAGCAGCTTGGAACTAGCGGGACTCAATGAGCAGTTCTTC. This translates into CASSLELAGLNEQFF.

This chain connects TRBV9 to TRBJ1-2; TRBD1 is a possible D gene (5 bases). The CDR3 length is 15 residues. Trimming removed 2 bases at V and 3 bases at J, with 14 bases between. CDR1 is SGDLS and CDR2 is YYNGEE in the germline V gene. Here the CDR3 reads CASSVYGGTDYGYTF. CDR3 sequence (DNA): TGTGCCAGCAGCGTGTACGGGGGGACCGACTATGGCTACACCTTC.

The chain couples TRBV14 to TRBJ2-7, with 7 nucleotides matching TRBD1. Germline CDR1 reads SGHDN; CDR2 reads FVKESK. The ends lost 4 bases at V and 6 bases at J; junction bases unmatched: 9. This CDR3 is built from 14 residues. The CDR3 coding sequence is TGTGCCAGCAGCCTCGCAGGGGGTTTGGGCGAGCAGTACTTC. Amino acid sequence: CASSLAGGLGEQYF.

The chain couples TRBV11-2 to TRBJ1-1; TRBD1 agrees at 9 bases. Trimming removed 4 bases from V and 5 bases from J; junction bases left unmatched: 5. Germline V lookup: CDR1 SGHAT, CDR2 FQNNGV. The CDR3 is 14 amino acids. The CDR3: CASSSQGAITEAFF. CDR3 nucleotide sequence: TGTGCCAGCAGCTCACAGGGGGCGATTACTGAAGCTTTCTTT.

This chain connects TRBV28 to TRBJ1-2; 7 bases agree with TRBD1. The germline V gene encodes CDR1 MDHEN and CDR2 SYDVKM. CDR3 length: 17 residues. With V trimmed by 2 bases and J by 0 bases, 9 bases remained unmatched. Here the CDR3 reads CASSLDAEGQANYGYTF. The CDR3 bases are TGTGCCAGCAGTTTAGACGCCGAAGGACAGGCTAACTATGGCTACACCTTC.

The chain combines TRBV19 with TRBJ2-3, with a weak D call TRBD2 (6 bases). Trimming pared 2 bases from V and 1 base from J, leaving 13 bases between. Per the germline V gene, CDR1 is LNHDA and CDR2 is SQIVND (reference sequence). The CDR3 spans 16 residues. The CDR3 nucleotides are TGTGCCAGTAGTATATCGCGGAGGGACGGCACAGATACGCAGTATTTT. Amino acid sequence: CASSISRRDGTDTQYF.

This sequence joins TRBV29-1 and TRBJ2-1; 11 bases agree with TRBD2. From germline, CDR1 is SQVTM and CDR2 ANQGSEA. The trim removed 3 bases at V and 3 bases at J, leaving 10 bases unmatched. The CDR3 is made up of 17 amino acids. The DNA for the CDR3 is TGCAGCGTTGAGGGGGTTTCCGGGACTAGCGGCTACAATGAGCAGTTCTTC. Amino acids: CSVEGVSGTSGYNEQFF.

This chain uses TRBV18 with TRBJ1-2, with 7 positions matching TRBD1. The CDR3 totals 16 residues. Per germline, CDR1 KGHSH and CDR2 LQKENI. V dropped 1 base and J dropped 0; count of bases not matched to a gene: 5. CDR3 residues: CASSPQITGANYGYTF. Written as DNA, the CDR3 is TGTGCCAGCTCACCACAAATAACAGGGGCTAACTATGGCTACACCTTC.

The chain is built from TRBV11-1 and TRBJ2-3, with D possibly TRBD1 on 6 matching bases. There are 13 residues in the CDR3. Between the trimmed V and J ends, which lost 3 bases and 6 bases, there was a span of 10 bases. Germline V gene data show CDR1 as SGHAT and CDR2 as FQDESV (reference sequence). This CDR3 is CASSFAGADTQYF. CDR3 sequence (DNA): TGTGCCAGCAGCTTTGCAGGGGCTGATACGCAGTATTTT.

The chain links TRBV19 to TRBJ2-7; 8 bases align to TRBD2. This CDR3 contains 16 residues. V was pared by 5 bases and J by 1 base, with 10 bases of the junction left unmatched. CDR1 LNHDA and CDR2 SQIVND come from the germline V gene (reference sequence). CDR3 coding DNA: TGTGCCAGTAGTGCGGGGGGCACAGGAGGATCCTACGAGCAGTACTTC. Amino acid sequence: CASSAGGTGGSYEQYF.

The rearrangement links TRBV28 to TRBJ2-1; 11 bases are shared with TRBD2. The germline V gene encodes CDR1 MDHEN and CDR2 SYDVKM. The CDR3 sequence is 16 residues long. V trimming: 8 bases; J trimming: 7 bases; junction bases outside the gene matches: 13. The CDR3 reads CASVPLLAGDANEQFF. The CDR3 DNA follows: TGTGCCAGCGTCCCCCTACTAGCGGGAGACGCTAATGAGCAGTTCTTC.

The chain joins TRBV10-3 to TRBJ1-5, with 8 bases lining up with TRBD1. The ends lost 3 bases at V and 6 bases at J; junction bases unmatched: 4. This CDR3 has 14 residues. In germline, CDR1 is ENHRY, CDR2 SYGVKD. CDR3 region: CAISELDRAQPQHF. The CDR3 bases are TGTGCCATCAGTGAATTGGACAGGGCTCAGCCCCAGCATTTT.

V and J are TRBV27 and TRBJ1-1; no clear D gene. The germline V and J ends were trimmed by 6 bases and 8 bases, with 10 bases remaining between them. Germline CDR1 is MNHEY and CDR2 is SMNVEV (reference sequence). There are 11 residues in the CDR3. The chain's CDR3 is CASSRGKEAFF. CDR3 bases: TGTGCCAGCAGCCGAGGGAAAGAAGCTTTCTTT.

The chain recombines TRBV10-2 with TRBJ2-7; 8 bases agree with TRBD2. CDR1 and CDR2 (germline): WSHSY, SAAADI. Trimming at V came to 2 bases and at J to 3 bases, leaving 9 bases not matched to a gene. The CDR3 length is 16 residues. The DNA of the CDR3 is TGCGCCAGCAGTGAGCCTTATAGCGGGAAAAGCTACGAGCAGTACTTC. This sequence encodes CASSEPYSGKSYEQYF.